Listed below are T cell receptor beta chains from one sample, sequenced in a study of control samples from healthy donors and cancer patients. TCRdb's table, derived via immunoSEQ multiplex PCR, lists solely in-frame clones and lacks some. Seen here are about 120,000 clones, less than 90% observed once, and the top ten hold about 1.8%. Sequenced: blood. The receptors were sampled from a man between 18 and 35 years old in good health. Both conserved end residues are part of each CDR3. Each record gives: D gene, V gene, J gene, clone size, CDR3 DNA, CDR3 protein. A D gene is named only where the DNA matches it firmly. Size values are once, few and many counts, or a class for expanded clones, and some rows have none.

.,TRBV19,TRBJ2-7,.,TGTGCCAGTAGTATAGATGGGCAGTACGAGCAGTACTTC,CASSIDGQYEQYF
.,TRBV28,TRBJ1-2,.,TGTGCCAGCAGCCAATCCACAGGGATTTGGGGCTACACCTTC,CASSQSTGIWGYTF
.,TRBV12-3/TRBV12-4,TRBJ2-5,.,TGTGCCAGCACAGAGACGTGGGAGACCCAGTACTTC,CASTETWETQYF
.,TRBV3-1/TRBV3-2,TRBJ1-2,.,TGTGCCAGCAGCCAGGGCACCATTAGAGGGAACTATGGCTACACCTTC,CASSQGTIRGNYGYTF
.,TRBV6-5,TRBJ2-1,.,TGTGCCAGCTCACGTCCCACTGCTAGGGCCAATGAGCAGTTCTTC,CASSRPTARANEQFF
.,TRBV7-3,TRBJ1-2,.,TGTGCCAGCAGCCCCGGGGCGCAGAGCTATGGCTACACCTTC,CASSPGAQSYGYTF
.,TRBV7-9,TRBJ1-5,once,TGTGCCAGCTGCTCGGATGGGGGAAGCAATCAGCCCCAGCATTTT,CASCSDGGSNQPQHF
TRBD2,TRBV5-1,TRBJ2-1,.,TGCGCCAGCAGCTTGGGCGGGAGCAGCCACAATGAGCAGTTCTTC,CASSLGGSSHNEQFF
TRBD1,TRBV5-4,TRBJ1-2,.,TGTGCCAGCAGCTCACAGGGGGATGACTATGGCTACACCTTC,CASSSQGDDYGYTF
.,TRBV15,TRBJ1-3,.,TGTGCCACCAGCTCCAAGTCAATAGGCTCTGGAAACACCATATATTTT,CATSSKSIGSGNTIYF
TRBD2,TRBV7-9,TRBJ2-3,.,TGTGCCAGCAGCTCGGGGGAGGGTACGCAGTATTTT,CASSSGEGTQYF
.,TRBV27,TRBJ1-5,.,TGTGCCAGCAGTGCAACTCGAGCGCCCCAGCATTTT,CASSATRAPQHF
TRBD1,TRBV10-1,TRBJ2-5,.,TGCGCCAGCTCGCGACAGGGACAAGAGACCCAGTACTTC,CASSRQGQETQYF
.,TRBV7-9,TRBJ1-2,.,TGTGCCAGCAGCCCCATCGAGGGGCTTGGCTACACCTTC,CASSPIEGLGYTF
TRBD1,TRBV5-1,TRBJ2-4,.,TGCGCCAGCAGCAGGGACAGGGGGGCGGACATTCAGTACTTC,CASSRDRGADIQYF
TRBD2,TRBV3-1/TRBV3-2,TRBJ2-7,.,TGTGCCAGCAGCCCATACCCTAGCGGATCCTCCTACGAGCAGTACTTC,CASSPYPSGSSYEQYF
TRBD1,TRBV2,TRBJ1-2,.,TGTGCCAGCAGCGGGGTGGACTCCGGGACAGGGTATACCGACTATGGCTACACCTTC,CASSGVDSGTGYTDYGYTF
TRBD2,TRBV5-6,TRBJ2-1,.,TGTGCCAGCAGCCCGGGAGGCCCTGGGGGTGAGCAGTTCTTC,CASSPGGPGGEQFF
.,TRBV6-5,TRBJ2-3,.,TGTGCCAGCGGTCTTCCTAGCACAGATACGCAGTATTTT,CASGLPSTDTQYF
.,TRBV6-5,TRBJ1-2,.,TGTGCCAGCAACGACGACGGAGAAGCTAACTATGGCTACACCTTC,CASNDDGEANYGYTF
TRBD1,TRBV6-5,TRBJ1-5,few,TGTGCCAGCAGCCAATCGACAGGGAGGCAGCCCCAGCATTTT,CASSQSTGRQPQHF
.,TRBV9,TRBJ1-1,once,TGTGCCAGCAGCGTAGGGCGTAACACTGAAGCTTTCTTT,CASSVGRNTEAFF
.,TRBV18,TRBJ1-3,once,TGTGCCAGCTCACCACTAAGTGGACAGAGCTCTGGAAACACCATATATTTT,CASSPLSGQSSGNTIYF
.,TRBV6-5,TRBJ1-5,.,TGTGCCAGCAGTAGGGGACGGAATAGCAATCAGCCCCAGCATTTT,CASSRGRNSNQPQHF
.,TRBV24-1,TRBJ2-5,.,TGTGCCACCAGTGGGAGGGGAGCCCAAGAGACCCAGTACTTC,CATSGRGAQETQYF
TRBD1,TRBV12-5,TRBJ2-7,.,TGTGCTAGTGGTTTGGTGACCGGGACAGGGACCGTTTACGAGCAGTACTTC,CASGLVTGTGTVYEQYF
TRBD1,TRBV6-5,TRBJ1-2,.,TGTGCCAGCGGATCAGGAGGGGACAGCTATGGCTACACCTTC,CASGSGGDSYGYTF
.,TRBV3-1/TRBV3-2,TRBJ2-7,.,TGTGCCAGCAGCCAAGATGTGGGGGGAGGAGATACCTACGAGCAGTACTTC,CASSQDVGGGDTYEQYF
.,TRBV30,TRBJ2-7,.,TGTGCCTGGAGTGTAGATTCACCGGCCTACGAGCAGTACTTC,CAWSVDSPAYEQYF
TRBD1,TRBV10-3,TRBJ1-2,.,TGTGCCATCAGTGAGGACAGGGGGCGATGGTTGGATGGCTACACCTTC,CAISEDRGRWLDGYTF
TRBD1,TRBV9,TRBJ1-1,.,TGTGCCAGCAGCGCAGGACAGGCGGCGAACACTGAAGCTTTCTTT,CASSAGQAANTEAFF
TRBD1,TRBV10-2,TRBJ2-7,.,TGCGCCAGCGGAGGACGGACAGGGCTGAGCTCCTACGAGCAGTACTTC,CASGGRTGLSSYEQYF
.,TRBV12-3/TRBV12-4,TRBJ1-1,.,TGTGCCAGCAGTTTTTATGGGGCTGAAGCTTTCTTT,CASSFYGAEAFF
.,TRBV19,TRBJ1-2,.,TGTGCCAGTAGTAAAGCCAACCGGGACACCTCTAACTATGGCTACACCTTC,CASSKANRDTSNYGYTF
.,TRBV6-5,TRBJ1-2,.,TGTGCCAGCAGTTACTCGACGGGATCGGCCTATGGCTACACCTTC,CASSYSTGSAYGYTF
TRBD2,TRBV5-1,TRBJ2-7,.,TGCGCCAGCAGCTGGGAGCGGGGGCGCGGGGTATCCGAGCAGTACTTC,CASSWERGRGVSEQYF
.,TRBV11-2,TRBJ1-3,.,TGTGCCAGCAGCTTAAGACCGGCTGGAAACACCATATATTTT,CASSLRPAGNTIYF
.,TRBV3-1/TRBV3-2,TRBJ1-5,once,TGTGCCAGCAGCCAAGATGGTGAGCCTAGCAATCAGCCCCAGCATTTT,CASSQDGEPSNQPQHF
.,TRBV5-1,TRBJ2-2,.,TGCGCCAGCAGCATTTTCGGGACGGGAACCGGGGAGCTGTTTTTT,CASSIFGTGTGELFF
.,TRBV7-9,TRBJ2-6,few,TGTGCCAGCAGCACCTCAGGGCTCTCTGGGGCCAACGTCCTGACTTTC,CASSTSGLSGANVLTF
.,TRBV21-1,TRBJ2-7,.,TGTGCCAGCAGCAAAGAGGGAGAGGCGGGAGTCTTGGGTAGCGAGCAGTACTTC,CASSKEGEAGVLGSEQYF
.,TRBV6-2/TRBV6-3,TRBJ2-7,once,TGTGCCAGCAGTTACTCGTATCCGACCTACGAGCAGTACTTC,CASSYSYPTYEQYF
.,TRBV5-1,TRBJ1-1,.,TGCGCCAGTTATGCCACCTTAACTTACACTGAAGCTTTCTTT,CASYATLTYTEAFF
.,TRBV24-1,TRBJ2-2,.,TGTGCCACCAGTGATTTTTTAGACGGATTCACCGGGGAGCTGTTTTTT,CATSDFLDGFTGELFF
.,TRBV6-6,TRBJ1-5,.,TGTGCCAGCAGTCAGGTTAACAGGGAGGGTCAGCCCCAGCATTTT,CASSQVNREGQPQHF
.,TRBV30,TRBJ1-2,.,TGTGCCTGCGAAGGGGGAGAAATCCTTTATGGCTACACCTTC,CACEGGEILYGYTF
TRBD1,TRBV7-8,TRBJ2-7,once,TGTGCCAGCTCTAGGACAGGGACCTACGAGCAGTACTTC,CASSRTGTYEQYF
TRBD1,TRBV7-8,TRBJ2-7,once,TGTGCCAGCAGCTCTTCCGGGACAGGCTCCTACGAGCAGTACTTC,CASSSSGTGSYEQYF
TRBD1,TRBV30,TRBJ2-5,few,TGTGCCTGGGGGACAGACGCCCAAGGGGAGACCCAGTACTTC,CAWGTDAQGETQYF
.,TRBV19,TRBJ2-2,.,TGTGCCAGTAGTATTCTTAAGCGAGGCACCGGGGAGCTGTTTTTT,CASSILKRGTGELFF
.,TRBV5-1,TRBJ2-7,.,TGCGCCAGCAGGGAGGGGGGGACAGACTACGAGCAGTACTTC,CASREGGTDYEQYF
.,TRBV30,TRBJ2-7,.,TGTGCCTGGAGTCGATACGGCGAGCAGTACTTC,CAWSRYGEQYF
TRBD2,TRBV2,TRBJ2-3,.,TGTGCCATCGTAGGTAGAGGGAGGGTTAGCACAGATACGCAGTATTTT,CAIVGRGRVSTDTQYF
.,TRBV12-3/TRBV12-4,TRBJ1-4,few,TGTGCCAGCAGTGGAAGGGGGTGGGAAAAACTGTTTTTT,CASSGRGWEKLFF
TRBD2,TRBV9,TRBJ2-7,.,TGTGCCAGCAGCGCCCCGGGGGGGTACTCCGCCGACGAGCAGTACTTC,CASSAPGGYSADEQYF
TRBD2,TRBV4-3,TRBJ2-7,few,TGCGCCAGCAGCCAAGATCCGGCGGGAGGGTCCAACTACGAGCAGTACTTC,CASSQDPAGGSNYEQYF
.,TRBV5-1,TRBJ1-3,.,TGCGCCAGCAGCTTGAGAGCCAGATCTGGAAACACCATATATTTT,CASSLRARSGNTIYF